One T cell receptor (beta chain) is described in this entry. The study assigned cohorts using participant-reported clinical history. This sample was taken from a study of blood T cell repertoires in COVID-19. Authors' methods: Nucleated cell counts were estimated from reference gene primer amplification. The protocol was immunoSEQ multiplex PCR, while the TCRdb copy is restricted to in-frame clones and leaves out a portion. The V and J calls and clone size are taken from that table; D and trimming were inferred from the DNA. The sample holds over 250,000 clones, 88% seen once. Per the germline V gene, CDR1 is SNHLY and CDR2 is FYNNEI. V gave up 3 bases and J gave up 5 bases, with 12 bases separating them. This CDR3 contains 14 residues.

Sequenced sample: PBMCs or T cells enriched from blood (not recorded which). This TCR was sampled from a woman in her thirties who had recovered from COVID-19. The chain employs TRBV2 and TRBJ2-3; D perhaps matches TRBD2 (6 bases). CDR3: CASSEAGLIDTQYF. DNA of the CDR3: TGTGCCAGCAGTGAGGCGGGACTGATAGATACGCAGTATTTT.